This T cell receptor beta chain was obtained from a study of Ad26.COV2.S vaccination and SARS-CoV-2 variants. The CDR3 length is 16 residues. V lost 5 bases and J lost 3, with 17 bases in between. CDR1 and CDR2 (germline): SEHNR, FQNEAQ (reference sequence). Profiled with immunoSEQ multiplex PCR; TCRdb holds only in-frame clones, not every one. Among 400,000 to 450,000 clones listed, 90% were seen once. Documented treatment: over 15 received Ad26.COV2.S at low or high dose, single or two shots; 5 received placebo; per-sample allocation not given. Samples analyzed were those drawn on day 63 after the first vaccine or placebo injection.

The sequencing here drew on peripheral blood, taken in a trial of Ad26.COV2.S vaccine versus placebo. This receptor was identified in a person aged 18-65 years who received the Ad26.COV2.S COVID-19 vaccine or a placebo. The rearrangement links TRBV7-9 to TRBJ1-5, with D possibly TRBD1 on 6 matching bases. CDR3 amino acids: CASSLGGGGANQPQHF. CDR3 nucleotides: TGTGCCAGCAGCCTAGGGGGTGGGGGCGCCAATCAGCCCCAGCATTTT.